Below are 6 T cell receptor beta chains sequenced from a single sample in a study of blood T cell repertoires in COVID-19. Using immunoSEQ multiplex PCR, the repertoire was profiled, and TCRdb retains in-frame clones only, with some absent. This sample has hundreds of thousands of clones, with about nine tenths found just once. Sequenced input: PBMCs or T cells enriched from blood (not recorded which). The receptors stem from a man in his 60s who had recovered from COVID-19.

CDR3 nucleotides: TGTGCCAGCAGCTTGCGAGGAGGCAATCAGCCCCAGCATTTT. As protein: CASSLRGGNQPQHF. The chain is built from TRBV5-6 and TRBJ1-5, with D uncertain. CDR1 and CDR2 (germline): SGHDT, YYEEEE. This CDR3 region has 14 residues. V was cut by 1 base and J by 2 bases, with 7 bases left in between.

This clone was detected once. V and J are TRBV2 and TRBJ1-1, with D unclear. The germline V and J ends were trimmed by 4 bases and 6 bases, with 18 bases remaining between them. Germline CDR1 and CDR2: SNHLY and FYNNEI. The CDR3 is 15 residues long. CDR3: CASSGGRTLSSEAFF. The CDR3 DNA is TGTGCCAGCAGTGGCGGGAGGACCCTTAGCTCTGAAGCTTTCTTT.

The chain couples TRBV28 to TRBJ1-1, with 9 positions matching TRBD1. The CDR3 consists of 15 residues. The germline V gene has CDR1 MDHEN and CDR2 SYDVKM. The V and J ends lost 3 bases and 7 bases, in that order; junction bases with no gene match: 9. The CDR3 DNA follows: TGTGCCAGCAGTTTGCCACAGGGGGCGATTGTTGAAGCTTTCTTT. Translated, it gives CASSLPQGAIVEAFF.

The V and J genes are TRBV6-5 and TRBJ2-7; TRBD2 agrees at 14 bases. This CDR3 contains 13 residues. With 9 bases clipped from V and 4 bases from J, the junction kept 2 bases outside the gene matches. From germline, CDR1 is MNHEY and CDR2 SVGAGI. DNA for the CDR3: TGTGCCAGTCGGACTAGCGGGGGGTACGAGCAGTACTTC. This encodes CASRTSGGYEQYF.

The V and J genes are TRBV14 and TRBJ2-5; no definite D call. Trimming stripped 0 bases from V and 2 bases from J, with 10 bases between. Looked up from germline, CDR1 is SGHDN and CDR2 is FVKESK. This CDR3 contains 15 residues. The DNA for the CDR3 is TGTGCCAGCAGCCAAGATCGGTCGAGGCAAGAGACCCAGTACTTC. This sequence encodes CASSQDRSRQETQYF.

The V call is TRBV6-1, the J call TRBJ1-2; D may be TRBD1 (5 bases). The V end lost 0 bases, the J end lost 4 bases, and 12 bases lay between the germline ends. CDR1 and CDR2 (germline): MNHNS, SASEGT. This CDR3 is built from 15 residues. CDR3 nucleotides: TGTGCCAGCAGTGAAGCCCGCCCGGACATCTATGGCTACACCTTC. Translation gives CASSEARPDIYGYTF.